This T cell receptor (beta chain) was recorded in a study of CD8+CD57+ T cells in acquired aplastic anemia (dated by TCRdb to 2017 to 2018). In terms of the full investigation: Extracted DNA from sorted CD4+ and CD8+ cells averaged around 3.5 ug, ranging from about 0.17 to 27.4 ug. Mean read counts for healthy donor samples were around 10 million for CD4+ cells and under 14 million for CD8+ cells.

Study-wide findings and limitations: No significant difference in CD8+ Simpson's diversity was found between patients and healthy controls (P=0.060). Approximately 31 CD8+ CDR3 sequences were found in both patients and controls but appeared to be highly expressed in patients and within the immunodominant clones of the patients.

Genomic DNA was used as template for profiling of TCR beta VDJ combinations and CDR3 sequences. TCR repertoire sequencing was run on an Illumina HiSeq 2000. The original pipeline was this. TRBV/TRBJ rearrangement plots, CDR3 size and DJ length profiles, and Simpson's diversity index were used to assess repertoires. The most abundant DNA sequence in the deep sequencing data was taken as the immunodominant clone. CDR3 amino acid sequences were screened for sharing across subjects and compared with published repertoires and the VDJdb database. The public reads were reanalyzed by TCRdb: fastp trimming at Q25, MiXCR alignment, in-frame beta chains only. Each entry merges the rows of one CDR3 protein and shows their most common DNA and genes. The V and J calls shown here were made by TCRdb, not taken from the authors' results. The sample table holds more than 150,000 distinct CDR3 sequences, of which approximately 46% were seen once. Approximately 2.9% of the sample goes to the ten largest clones.

13 amino acids form the CDR3, both terminal residues included. Here the CDR3 DNA is all that survives: 39 bases in frame from base 1. The V end loses 6 bases and the J end loses 1 base, and a stretch of 8 bases separates them. CDR1 and CDR2 are read off the germline V gene as SNHLY and FYNNEI. A note on this clonotype: The target of this receptor is not known. Without the conserved terminal phenylalanine or tryptophan, this CDR3 likely stems from a read error.

TCR repertoires of sorted CD4+ and CD8+ blood T cells from severe aplastic anemia patients and healthy subjects were deep-sequenced in the study. Ficoll-Paque density gradient centrifugation was used to isolate peripheral blood mononuclear cells. Before DNA was extracted, CD4+ and CD8+ T cells were sorted using either FACS or magnetic beads. Here the chain combines TRBV2 and TRBJ2-3; the D gene is not confidently resolved. Sequencing input: sorted CD4+, CD8+, or CD8+CD57+ T cells (not recorded which) from PBMCs. The sequence was collected from a human donor in good health. The nucleotides read TGTGCCAGCAGGGACGCCCGCACAGATACGCAGTATCTT. Translated, this is CASRDARTDTQYL.